Presented here are 8 T cell receptor beta chains from one specimen sequenced in a study of beta chain features in type 1 diabetes. Sequencing targeted expressed TCRB transcripts, as all isolated RNA had been reverse transcribed. The table came from immunoSEQ multiplex PCR; TCRdb's copy has only in-frame clones and leaves some out. The sample holds almost 250,000 clones, around an eighth seen once. The sequenced sample was naive CD4+ T cells from blood. The receptors here all came from a woman aged 40 to 55 in good health.

This rearrangement joins TRBV29-1 to TRBJ2-7, with TRBD1 matching 9 bases. Germline loops: CDR1 SQVTM, CDR2 ANQGSEA. CDR3 length: 13 amino acids. V lost 4 bases, J lost 1 base, and 2 bases stayed unmatched. This CDR3 is CSVGDRVSYEQYF. DNA of the CDR3: TGCAGCGTTGGGGACAGGGTTTCCTACGAGCAGTACTTC.

V gene TRBV5-1 combines with J gene TRBJ1-2, with D perhaps TRBD1 (5 bases). The ends were cut back, 3 bases at V and 3 bases at J, with 18 bases in the middle. Per germline, CDR1 SGHRS and CDR2 YFSETQ. The CDR3 sequence is 16 residues long. CDR3 sequence: CASSSAPSTGDYGYTF. The CDR3 coding sequence is TGCGCCAGCAGCTCCGCCCCCTCTACGGGGGACTATGGCTACACCTTC.

The chain joins TRBV6-6 to TRBJ2-3; D is possibly TRBD1 (5 bases). There are 16 residues in the CDR3. Trimming took off 5 bases at V and 0 bases at J, with 15 bases between the two ends. CDR1 MNHNY and CDR2 SVGAGI come from the germline V gene (reference sequence). CDR3 sequence: CASSPPWGGSTDTQYF. CDR3 nucleotides: TGTGCCAGCAGTCCCCCTTGGGGCGGAAGCACAGATACGCAGTATTTT.

This clone was counted a few times. The genes are TRBV19 and TRBJ1-1; 7 bases line up with TRBD1. This CDR3 is 13 amino acids long. The V segment lost 5 bases and the J segment 6 bases; nucleotides outside the gene matches: 6. In germline, CDR1 is LNHDA, CDR2 SQIVND (reference sequence). CDR3 amino acids: CASSSRTGSEAFF. The CDR3 nucleotides read TGTGCCAGTAGTTCCCGGACAGGATCTGAAGCTTTCTTT. The full variable domain, with the rest looked up from reference TRBV19 and TRBJ1-1, is DGGITQSPKYLFRKEGQNVTLSCEQNLNHDAMYWYRQDPGQGLRLIYYSQIVNDFQKGDIAEGYSVSREKKESFPLTVTSAQKNPTAFYLCASSSRTGSEAFFGQGTRLTVV.

This clone was observed a handful of times. The rearrangement uses TRBV5-4 and TRBJ2-3; perhaps TRBD1 as D (6 bases). Germline loops: CDR1 SGHNT, CDR2 YYREEE (reference sequence). The CDR3 has 15 amino acids. Trimming stripped 4 bases from V and 0 bases from J, with 12 bases between. CDR3 in DNA: TGTGCCAGCAGCGCAGGGGTTGGGAGCACAGATACGCAGTATTTT. This encodes CASSAGVGSTDTQYF.

This clone was detected only a few times. The chain uses TRBV15 and TRBJ2-5; TRBD2 matches at 9 bases. Germline-derived CDR1 and CDR2 are LNHNV and YYDKDF (reference sequence). The CDR3 consists of 16 residues. The trim removed 1 base at V and 3 bases at J, leaving 6 bases unmatched. DNA of the CDR3: TGTGCCACCAGCAGAGTCGGGGTAGCGGGAGAAGAGACCCAGTACTTC. This translates into CATSRVGVAGEETQYF.

In this sample, this clone turned up a few times. The V and J genes are TRBV4-1 and TRBJ1-5; D is unresolved. Germline CDR1 reads MGHRA; CDR2 reads YSYEKL. The CDR3 consists of 15 residues. V was cut by 4 bases and J by 0 bases, with 10 bases left in between. The CDR3 DNA follows: TGCGCCAGCAGCCCAGTGGTCAATAGCAATCAGCCCCAGCATTTT. Translated, it gives CASSPVVNSNQPQHF.

The chain is built from TRBV7-9 and TRBJ1-2, with D possibly TRBD1 on 6 matching bases. This CDR3 is built from 15 residues. In germline, CDR1 is SEHNR, CDR2 FQNEAQ (reference sequence). V gave up 4 bases and J gave up 4 bases, with 16 bases separating them. The CDR3 DNA reads TGTGCCAGCAGCTCGGGAACCGGACAGCTCTATGGCTACACCTTC. Translating gives CASSSGTGQLYGYTF.